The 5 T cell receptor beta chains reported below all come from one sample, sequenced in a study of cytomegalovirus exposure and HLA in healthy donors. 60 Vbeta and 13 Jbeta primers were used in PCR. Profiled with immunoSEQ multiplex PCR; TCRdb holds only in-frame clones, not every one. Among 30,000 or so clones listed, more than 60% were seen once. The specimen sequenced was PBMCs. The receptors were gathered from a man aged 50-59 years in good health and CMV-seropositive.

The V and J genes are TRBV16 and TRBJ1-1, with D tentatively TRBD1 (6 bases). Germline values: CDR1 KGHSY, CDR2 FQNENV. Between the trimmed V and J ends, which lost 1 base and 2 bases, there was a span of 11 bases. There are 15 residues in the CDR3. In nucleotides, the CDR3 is TGTGCCAGCAGCCAATGGGGACAACTCAACACTGAAGCTTTCTTT. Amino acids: CASSQWGQLNTEAFF.

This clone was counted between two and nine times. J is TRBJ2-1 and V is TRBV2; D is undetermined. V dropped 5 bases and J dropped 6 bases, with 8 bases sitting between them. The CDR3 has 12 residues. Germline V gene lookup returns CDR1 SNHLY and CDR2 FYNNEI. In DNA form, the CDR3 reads TGTGCCAGCAGTAGAGTTGCCAATGAGCAGTTCTTC. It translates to CASSRVANEQFF.

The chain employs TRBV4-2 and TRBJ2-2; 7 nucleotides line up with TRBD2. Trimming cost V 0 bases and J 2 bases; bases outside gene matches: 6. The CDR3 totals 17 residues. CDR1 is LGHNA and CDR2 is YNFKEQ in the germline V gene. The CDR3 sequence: CASSQDPGGFNTGELFF. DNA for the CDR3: TGTGCCAGCAGCCAAGATCCCGGGGGGTTTAACACCGGGGAGCTGTTTTTT.

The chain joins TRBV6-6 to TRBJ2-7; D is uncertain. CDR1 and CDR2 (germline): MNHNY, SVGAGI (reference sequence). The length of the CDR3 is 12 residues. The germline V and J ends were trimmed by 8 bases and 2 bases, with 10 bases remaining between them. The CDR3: CASGRAAYEQYF. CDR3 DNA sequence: TGTGCCAGCGGGCGTGCCGCCTACGAGCAGTACTTC.

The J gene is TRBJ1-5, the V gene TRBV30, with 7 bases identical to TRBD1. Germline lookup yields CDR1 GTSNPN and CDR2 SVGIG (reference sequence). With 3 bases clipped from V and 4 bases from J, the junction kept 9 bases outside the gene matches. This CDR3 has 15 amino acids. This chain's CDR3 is CAWSQNRGPNQPQHF. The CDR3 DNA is TGTGCCTGGAGCCAGAACAGGGGCCCTAATCAGCCCCAGCATTTT.